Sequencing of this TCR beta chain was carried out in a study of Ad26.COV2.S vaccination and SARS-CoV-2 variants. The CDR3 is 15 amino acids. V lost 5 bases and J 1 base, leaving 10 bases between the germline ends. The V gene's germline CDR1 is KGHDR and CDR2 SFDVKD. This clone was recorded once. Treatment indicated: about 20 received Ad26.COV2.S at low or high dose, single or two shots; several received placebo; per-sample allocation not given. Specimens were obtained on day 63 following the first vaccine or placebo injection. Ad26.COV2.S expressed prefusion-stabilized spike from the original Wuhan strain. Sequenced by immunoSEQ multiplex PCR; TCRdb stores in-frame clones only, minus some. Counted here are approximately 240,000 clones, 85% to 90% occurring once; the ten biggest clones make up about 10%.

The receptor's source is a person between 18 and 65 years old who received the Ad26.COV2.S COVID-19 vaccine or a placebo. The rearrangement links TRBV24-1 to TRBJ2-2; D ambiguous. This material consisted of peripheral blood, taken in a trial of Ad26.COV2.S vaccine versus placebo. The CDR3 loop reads CATSAQKGNTGELFF. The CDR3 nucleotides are TGTGCCACCAGTGCTCAGAAGGGGAACACCGGGGAGCTGTTTTTT.